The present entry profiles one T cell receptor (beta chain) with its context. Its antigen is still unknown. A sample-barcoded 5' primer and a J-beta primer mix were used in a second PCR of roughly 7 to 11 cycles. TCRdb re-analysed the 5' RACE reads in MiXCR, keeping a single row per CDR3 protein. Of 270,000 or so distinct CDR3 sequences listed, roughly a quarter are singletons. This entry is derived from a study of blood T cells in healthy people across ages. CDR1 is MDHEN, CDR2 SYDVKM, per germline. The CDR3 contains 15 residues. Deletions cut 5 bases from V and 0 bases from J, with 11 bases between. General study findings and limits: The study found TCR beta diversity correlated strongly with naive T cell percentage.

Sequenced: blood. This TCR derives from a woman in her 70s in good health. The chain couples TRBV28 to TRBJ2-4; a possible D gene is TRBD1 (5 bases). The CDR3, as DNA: TGTGCCAGCAGTACAGGACACTTAGCCAAAAACATTCAGTACTTC. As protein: CASSTGHLAKNIQYF.